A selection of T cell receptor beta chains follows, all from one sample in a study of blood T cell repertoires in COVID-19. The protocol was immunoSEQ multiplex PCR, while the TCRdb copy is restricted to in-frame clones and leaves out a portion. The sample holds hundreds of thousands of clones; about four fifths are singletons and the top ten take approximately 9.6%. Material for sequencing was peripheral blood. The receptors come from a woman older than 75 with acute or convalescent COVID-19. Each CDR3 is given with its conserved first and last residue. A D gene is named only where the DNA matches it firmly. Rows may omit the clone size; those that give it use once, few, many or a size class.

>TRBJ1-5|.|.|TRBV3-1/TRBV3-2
CASSLTGSNQPQHF
TGTGCCAGCAGCCTGACTGGAAGCAATCAGCCCCAGCATTTT
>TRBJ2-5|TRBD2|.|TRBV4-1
CASSQEVPGVAGGPGETQYF
TGCGCCAGCAGCCAAGAAGTCCCCGGGGTAGCGGGGGGGCCGGGAGAGACCCAGTACTTC
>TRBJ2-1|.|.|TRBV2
CADSKNYNEQFF
TGTGCCGACAGTAAAAACTACAATGAGCAGTTCTTC
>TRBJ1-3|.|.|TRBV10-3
CAISESRGGLSGNTIYF
TGTGCCATCAGTGAGTCGAGGGGGGGGCTGTCTGGAAACACCATATATTTT
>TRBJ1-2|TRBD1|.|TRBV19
CASSMGGQSTLGYTF
TGTGCCAGTAGTATGGGGGGACAGTCAACTTTGGGCTACACCTTC
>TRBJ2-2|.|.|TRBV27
CASSLERYAANTGELFF
TGTGCCAGCAGTTTAGAGCGCTATGCCGCGAACACCGGGGAGCTGTTTTTT
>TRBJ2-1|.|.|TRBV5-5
CASSFYGGREQFF
TGTGCCAGCAGCTTTTACGGGGGGCGTGAGCAGTTCTTC
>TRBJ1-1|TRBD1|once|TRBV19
CASSALRTGGGNLNEAFF
TGTGCCAGTAGTGCCCTGAGGACAGGGGGCGGTAATTTAAATGAAGCTTTCTTT
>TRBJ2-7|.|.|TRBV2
CASNSGDTYEQYF
TGTGCCAGCAATTCGGGTGATACCTACGAGCAGTACTTC
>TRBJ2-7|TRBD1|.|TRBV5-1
CASTYGGTGLYEQYF
TGCGCCAGCACCTACGGGGGGACAGGGCTCTACGAGCAGTACTTC
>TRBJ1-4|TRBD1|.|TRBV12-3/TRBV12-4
CASSDRGREKLFF
TGTGCCAGCAGTGACAGGGGCCGAGAAAAACTGTTTTTT
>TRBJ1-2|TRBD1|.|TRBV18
CASSPDRSYGYTF
TGTGCCAGCTCACCGGACAGGTCCTATGGCTACACCTTC
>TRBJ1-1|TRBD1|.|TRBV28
CASSGTGGNTEAFF
TGTGCCAGCAGTGGGACAGGGGGGAACACTGAAGCTTTCTTT
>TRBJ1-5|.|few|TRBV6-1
CASSELGMIYSNQPQHF
TGTGCCAGCAGTGAACTAGGCATGATCTATAGCAATCAGCCCCAGCATTTT
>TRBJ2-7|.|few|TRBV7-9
CASTLSSGQISYEQYF
TGTGCCAGCACCCTAAGTTCTGGACAGATCTCCTACGAGCAGTACTTC
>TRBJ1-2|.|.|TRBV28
CASSGGNYGYTF
TGTGCCAGCAGCGGGGGGAACTATGGCTACACCTTC
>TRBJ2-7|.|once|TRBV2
CASSLQGYEQYF
TGTGCCAGCAGTTTACAGGGTTATGAGCAGTACTTC
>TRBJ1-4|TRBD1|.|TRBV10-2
CASSEMGQGGKLFF
TGCGCCAGCAGTGAGATGGGACAGGGAGGAAAACTGTTTTTT
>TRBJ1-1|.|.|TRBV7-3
CASSPRGSTEAFF
TGTGCCAGCAGCCCCCGGGGGAGCACTGAAGCTTTCTTT
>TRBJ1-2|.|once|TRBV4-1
CASSLLAGANYGYTF
TGCGCCAGCAGCCTCCTAGCGGGTGCTAACTATGGCTACACCTTC
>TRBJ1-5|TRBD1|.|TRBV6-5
CASRMDRGDQPQHF
TGTGCCAGCAGGATGGACAGGGGTGATCAGCCCCAGCATTTT
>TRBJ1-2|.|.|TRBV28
CASSPTGIYGYTF
TGTGCCAGCAGTCCTACAGGGATTTATGGCTACACCTTC
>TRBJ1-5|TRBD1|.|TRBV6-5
CASRTGDQPQHF
TGTGCCAGCAGAACAGGGGATCAGCCCCAGCATTTT
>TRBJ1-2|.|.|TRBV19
CASSIDPPGNYGYTF
TGTGCCAGTAGTATAGATCCCCCAGGGAACTATGGCTACACCTTC
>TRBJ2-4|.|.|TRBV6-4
CASRMSRTQNIQYF
TGTGCCAGCAGGATGTCCCGGACACAGAACATTCAGTACTTC
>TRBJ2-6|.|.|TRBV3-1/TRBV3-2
CASSQEVLPSSGANVLTF
TGTGCCAGCAGCCAAGAGGTACTCCCGAGCTCTGGGGCCAACGTCCTGACTTTC
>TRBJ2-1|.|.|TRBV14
CASSQAEVSEQFF
TGTGCCAGCAGCCAAGCGGAGGTGAGTGAGCAGTTCTTC
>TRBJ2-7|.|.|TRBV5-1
CASSPSRENYEQYF
TGCGCCAGCAGCCCTTCCAGGGAAAACTACGAGCAGTACTTC